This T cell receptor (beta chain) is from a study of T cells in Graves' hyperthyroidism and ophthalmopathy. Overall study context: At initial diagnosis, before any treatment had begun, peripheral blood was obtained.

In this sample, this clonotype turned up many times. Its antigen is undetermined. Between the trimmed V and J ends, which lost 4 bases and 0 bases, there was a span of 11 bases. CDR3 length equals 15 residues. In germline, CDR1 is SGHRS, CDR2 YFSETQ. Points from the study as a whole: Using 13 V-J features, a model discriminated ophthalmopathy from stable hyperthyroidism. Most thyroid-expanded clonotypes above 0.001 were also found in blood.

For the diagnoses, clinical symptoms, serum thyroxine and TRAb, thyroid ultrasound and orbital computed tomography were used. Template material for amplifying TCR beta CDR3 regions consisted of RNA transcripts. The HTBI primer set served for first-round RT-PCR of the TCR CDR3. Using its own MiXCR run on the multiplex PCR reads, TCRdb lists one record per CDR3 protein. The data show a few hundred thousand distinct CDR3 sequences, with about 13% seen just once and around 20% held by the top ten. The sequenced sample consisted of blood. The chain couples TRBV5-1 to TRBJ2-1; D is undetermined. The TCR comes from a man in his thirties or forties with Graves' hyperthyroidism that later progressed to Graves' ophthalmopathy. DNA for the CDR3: TGCGCCAGCAGCGGGGTGGAGAGCTCCTACAATGAGCAGTTCTTC. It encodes CASSGVESSYNEQFF. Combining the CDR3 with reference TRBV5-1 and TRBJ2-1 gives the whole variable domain KAGVTQTPRYLIKTRGQQVTLSCSPISGHRSVSWYQQTPGQGLQFLFEYFSETQRNKGNFPGRFSGRQFSNSRSEMNVSTLELGDSALYLCASSGVESSYNEQFFGPGTRLTVL.